This T cell receptor (beta chain) was retrieved from a study of regulatory T cells in long-lasting Graves disease (dated by TCRdb to the early 2020s). Regarding the research as a whole: Persistent Graves' disease was defined as antithyroid drug treatment for over 5 years with persistently positive TSH receptor autoantibodies. Peripheral blood TCR sequencing and RNA sequencing compared persistent Graves' disease patients with newly diagnosed Graves' disease patients. The study was conducted in China and was registered as a clinical trial. TCR sequencing covered 13 persistent and roughly 20 newly diagnosed Graves' disease patients, around 35 samples in total. In the clinical cohort, patients with persistent Graves' disease had used antithyroid drugs for an average of around 9.9 years.

Findings and caveats that apply to the study as a whole: Persistent Graves' disease patients showed lower TCR Shannon entropy and fewer highly expanded clones than newly diagnosed patients, suggesting clonal expansion. TRBV28, TRBJ1-2 and TRBJ2-5 were preferentially used in persistent disease, while TRBV20-1 and TRBJ2-1 were favored in newly diagnosed disease. More public clonotypes were shared among persistent patients (roughly 2,700) than among newly diagnosed patients (roughly 1,000). Only the TCR beta chain was sequenced and analyzed. Peripheral blood alone was examined, since thyroid tissue, which constituted the primary lesion, could not be accessed. As a limitation, the authors acknowledged that the small sample size may reduce accuracy.

The protocol used for the library was multiplex PCR. Sequencer: Illumina HiSeq 4000. CDR3 regions were amplified by Arm-PCR with iRepertoire HTBI primers to construct TCR beta libraries. Gel purification was performed on PCR products prior to sequencing. Processing in the source paper ran as follows. Gene usage analysis of CDR3 amino acid clonotypes relied on the 60 or so TRBV and 14 TRBJ segments identified across samples. Filtered high-quality paired reads were merged into contigs using COPE and FqMerger. BLAST was used to align contigs to IMGT TRBV, TRBD and TRBJ reference genes, and CDR3 was defined according to IMGT. Any clonotype with a frequency above 0.1% was classified as a highly expanded clone. Shannon entropy served as the measure of repertoire diversity, while the Gini coefficient captured V-J evenness. A clonotype found in more than one individual was treated as public. In-frame beta chains were kept once TCRdb had trimmed the public reads at Q25 with fastp and called clones with MiXCR. Each entry merges the rows of one CDR3 protein and shows their most common DNA and genes. In this record, the V and J calls reflect TCRdb's handling and not the investigators' own analysis. Here the sample has some 420,000 distinct CDR3 sequences; roughly 22% occur a single time. Jointly, the top ten make up 10% to 15% of the sample.

The sample holds many counts of this clonotype. This clone's antigen is unknown. It has no much larger one-base neighbor in the sample; base qualities were not kept. CDR1 is given as DFQATT and CDR2 as SNEGSKA, both from the germline V gene (reference sequence). The cysteine opens and the phenylalanine closes a CDR3 of 13 amino acids. Here the CDR3 DNA is all that survives: 39 bases in frame from base 1. The V end loses 4 bases and the J end loses 7 bases, and a stretch of 14 bases separates them. The time point label here, explained by the study, means: persistent/refractory GD, antithyroid drugs over 5 years with positive TRAb. For both TCR sequencing and RNA sequencing, RNA was extracted from PBMCs using TRIzol. The diagnosis of Graves' disease was made according to American Thyroid Association guidelines. Recruitment of patients was carried out at an endocrinology department in Xi'an, China. From each patient, 7.5 to 9.5 milliliters of peripheral blood was collected into an EDTA anticoagulant tube. Ficoll Paque Plus density gradient separation was used to isolate PBMCs, and no further T cell sorting was done. RNA quality was checked with an Agilent 2100 Bioanalyzer and agarose gel, and concentration with a NanoDrop 2000.

The sample here was peripheral blood mononuclear cells (PBMCs), taken when the disease was refractory, from a patient treated with antithyroid drugs. The chain is assembled from TRBV20-1 and TRBJ2-4; perhaps TRBD2 is the D gene, with 6 bases matching. The origin of this receptor is a female donor with Graves disease. The nucleotide sequence reads TGCAGTGCTATTCTGGGGGGAAGCAACATTCAGTACTTC. Protein translation: CSAILGGSNIQYF.